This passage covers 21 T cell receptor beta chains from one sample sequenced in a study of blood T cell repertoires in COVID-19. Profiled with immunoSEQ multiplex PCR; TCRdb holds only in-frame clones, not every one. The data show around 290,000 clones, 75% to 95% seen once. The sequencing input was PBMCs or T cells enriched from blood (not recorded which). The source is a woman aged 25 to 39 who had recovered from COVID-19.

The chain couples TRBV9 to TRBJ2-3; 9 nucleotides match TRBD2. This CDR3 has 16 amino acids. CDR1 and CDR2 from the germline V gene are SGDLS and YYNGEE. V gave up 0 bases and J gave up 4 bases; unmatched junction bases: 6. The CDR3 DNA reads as TGTGCCAGCAGCGTAGGGGGCGGGGGGGGCGCAGATACGCAGTATTTT. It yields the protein CASSVGGGGGADTQYF.

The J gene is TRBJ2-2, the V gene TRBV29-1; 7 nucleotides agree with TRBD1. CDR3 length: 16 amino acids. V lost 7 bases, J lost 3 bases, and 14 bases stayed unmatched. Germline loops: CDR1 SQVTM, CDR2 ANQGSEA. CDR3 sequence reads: CSAYLPGQWYTGELFF. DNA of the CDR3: TGCAGCGCCTATCTGCCGGGACAGTGGTACACCGGGGAGCTGTTTTTT.

The CDR3 DNA is TGTGCCTGGAGGGACTGGCAGGTTGGGAGGACTGAAGCTTTCTTT. Its translation: CAWRDWQVGRTEAFF. The chain is built from TRBV30 and TRBJ1-1; D is undetermined. This CDR3 has 15 amino acids. V was pared by 3 bases and J by 5 bases, with 19 bases between. Germline loops: CDR1 GTSNPN, CDR2 SVGIG (reference sequence).

CDR3: CASSHLTGTSGYNEQFF. The CDR3 DNA is TGTGCCAGCAGCCACCTGACAGGGACTAGCGGCTACAATGAGCAGTTCTTC. The genes are TRBV7-9 and TRBJ2-1, with 11 bases that match TRBD2. This CDR3 is 17 amino acids long. Germline V lookup: CDR1 SEHNR, CDR2 FQNEAQ (reference sequence). With V trimmed by 5 bases and J by 3 bases, 9 bases remained unmatched.

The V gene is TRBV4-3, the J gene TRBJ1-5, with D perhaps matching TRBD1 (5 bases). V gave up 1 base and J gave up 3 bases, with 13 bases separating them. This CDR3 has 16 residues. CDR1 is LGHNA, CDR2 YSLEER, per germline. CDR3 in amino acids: CASSQAHPGVNQPQHF. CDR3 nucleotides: TGCGCCAGCAGCCAAGCCCACCCGGGGGTCAATCAGCCCCAGCATTTT.

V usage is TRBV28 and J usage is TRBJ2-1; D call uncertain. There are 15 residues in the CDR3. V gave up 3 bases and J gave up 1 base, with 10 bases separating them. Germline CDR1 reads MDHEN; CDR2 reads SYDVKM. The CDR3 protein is CASSFSSGSYNEQFF. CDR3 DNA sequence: TGTGCCAGCAGTTTCTCATCCGGGTCCTACAATGAGCAGTTCTTC.

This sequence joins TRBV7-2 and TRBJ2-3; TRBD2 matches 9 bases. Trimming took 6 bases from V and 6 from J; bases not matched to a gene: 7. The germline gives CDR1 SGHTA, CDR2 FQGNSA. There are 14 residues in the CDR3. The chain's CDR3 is CASSLSGSWDTQYF. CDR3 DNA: TGTGCCAGCAGTCTTAGCGGGAGCTGGGATACGCAGTATTTT.

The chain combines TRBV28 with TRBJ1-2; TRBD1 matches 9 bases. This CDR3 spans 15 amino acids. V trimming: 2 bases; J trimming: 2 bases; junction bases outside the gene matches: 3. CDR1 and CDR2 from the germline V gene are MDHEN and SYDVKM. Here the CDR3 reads CASSLRDRGNYGYTF. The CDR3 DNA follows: TGTGCCAGCAGTTTACGAGACAGGGGGAACTATGGCTACACCTTC.

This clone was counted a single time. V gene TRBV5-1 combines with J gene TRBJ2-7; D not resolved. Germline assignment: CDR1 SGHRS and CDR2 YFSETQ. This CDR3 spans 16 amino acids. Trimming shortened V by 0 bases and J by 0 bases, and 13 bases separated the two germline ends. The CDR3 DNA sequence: TGCGCCAGCAGCTTGGGGCCCCTTACGAACTCCTACGAGCAGTACTTC. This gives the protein CASSLGPLTNSYEQYF. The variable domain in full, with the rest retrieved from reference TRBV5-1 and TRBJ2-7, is KAGVTQTPRYLIKTRGQQVTLSCSPISGHRSVSWYQQTPGQGLQFLFEYFSETQRNKGNFPGRFSGRQFSNSRSEMNVSTLELGDSALYLCASSLGPLTNSYEQYFGPGTRLTVT.

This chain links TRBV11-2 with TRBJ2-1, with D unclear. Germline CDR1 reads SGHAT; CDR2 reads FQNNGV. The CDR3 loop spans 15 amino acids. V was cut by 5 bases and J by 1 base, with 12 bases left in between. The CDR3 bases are TGTGCCAGCAGCCCGGTAGTGTCGTCCTACAATGAGCAGTTCTTC. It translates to CASSPVVSSYNEQFF. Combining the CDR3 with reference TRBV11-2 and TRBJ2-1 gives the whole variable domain EAGVAQSPRYKIIEKRQSVAFWCNPISGHATLYWYQQILGQGPKLLIQFQNNGVVDDSQLPKDRFSAERLKGVDSTLKIQPAKLEDSAVYLCASSPVVSSYNEQFFGPGTRLTVL.

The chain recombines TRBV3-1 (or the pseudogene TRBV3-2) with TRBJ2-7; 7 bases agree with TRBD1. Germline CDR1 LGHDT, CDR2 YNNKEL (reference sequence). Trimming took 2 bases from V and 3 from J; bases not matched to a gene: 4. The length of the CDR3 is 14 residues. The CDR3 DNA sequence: TGTGCCAGCAGCCAATGGGGACAGAACTACGAGCAGTACTTC. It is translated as CASSQWGQNYEQYF.

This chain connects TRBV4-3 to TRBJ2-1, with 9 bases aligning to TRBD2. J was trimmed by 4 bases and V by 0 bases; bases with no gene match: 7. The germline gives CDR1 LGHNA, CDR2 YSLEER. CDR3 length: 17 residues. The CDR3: CASSQDGASGAYNEQFF. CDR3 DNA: TGCGCCAGCAGCCAAGATGGGGCTAGCGGGGCGTACAATGAGCAGTTCTTC.

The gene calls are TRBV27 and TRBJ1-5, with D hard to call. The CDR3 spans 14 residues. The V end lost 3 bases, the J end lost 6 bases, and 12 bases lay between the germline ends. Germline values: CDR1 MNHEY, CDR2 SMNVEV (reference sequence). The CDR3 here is CASSFRDGVQPQHF. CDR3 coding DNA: TGTGCCAGCAGTTTTCGTGACGGGGTTCAGCCCCAGCATTTT.

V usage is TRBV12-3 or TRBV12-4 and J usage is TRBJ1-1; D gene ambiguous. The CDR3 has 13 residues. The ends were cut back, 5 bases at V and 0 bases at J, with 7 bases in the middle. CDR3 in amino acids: CASSPTVNTEAFF. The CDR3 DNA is TGTGCCAGCAGTCCCACAGTGAACACTGAAGCTTTCTTT.

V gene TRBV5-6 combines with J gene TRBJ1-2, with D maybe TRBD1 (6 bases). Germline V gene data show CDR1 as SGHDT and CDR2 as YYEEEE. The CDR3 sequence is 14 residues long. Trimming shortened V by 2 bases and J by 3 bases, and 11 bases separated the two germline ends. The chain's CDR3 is CASSLQGMDYGYTF. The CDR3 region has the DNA TGTGCCAGCAGCTTACAGGGAATGGACTATGGCTACACCTTC.

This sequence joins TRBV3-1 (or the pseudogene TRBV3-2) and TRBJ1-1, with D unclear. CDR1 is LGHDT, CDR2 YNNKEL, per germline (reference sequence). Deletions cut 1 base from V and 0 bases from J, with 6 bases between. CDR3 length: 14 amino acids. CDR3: CASSQAQMNTEAFF. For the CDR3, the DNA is TGTGCCAGCAGCCAAGCGCAGATGAACACTGAAGCTTTCTTT.

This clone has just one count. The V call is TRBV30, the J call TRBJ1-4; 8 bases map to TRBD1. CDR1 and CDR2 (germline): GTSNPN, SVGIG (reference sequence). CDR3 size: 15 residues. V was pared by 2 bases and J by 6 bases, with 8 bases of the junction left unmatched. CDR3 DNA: TGTGCCTGGAGTCCTGGGACAGGCGGGGATGAAAAACTGTTTTTT. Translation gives CAWSPGTGGDEKLFF.

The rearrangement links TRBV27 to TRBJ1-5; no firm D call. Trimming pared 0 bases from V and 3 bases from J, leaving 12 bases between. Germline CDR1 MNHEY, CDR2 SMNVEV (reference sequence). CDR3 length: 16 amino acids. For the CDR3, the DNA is TGTGCCAGCAGTTTATCCTACGGGTTCGTCAATCAGCCCCAGCATTTT. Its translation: CASSLSYGFVNQPQHF.

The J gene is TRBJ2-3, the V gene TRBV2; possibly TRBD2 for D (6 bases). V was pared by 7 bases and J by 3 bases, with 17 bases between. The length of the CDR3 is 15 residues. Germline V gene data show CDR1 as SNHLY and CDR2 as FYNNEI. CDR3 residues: CASTPVGGVTDTQYF. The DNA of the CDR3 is TGTGCCAGCACCCCTGTGGGCGGGGTGACAGATACGCAGTATTTT.

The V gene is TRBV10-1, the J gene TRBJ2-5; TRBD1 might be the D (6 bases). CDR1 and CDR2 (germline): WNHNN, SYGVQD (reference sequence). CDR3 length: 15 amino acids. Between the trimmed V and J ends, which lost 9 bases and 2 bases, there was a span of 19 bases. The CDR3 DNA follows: TGCGCCAGTGCATCGGACAGTGTCGGGCAAGAGACCCAGTACTTC. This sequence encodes CASASDSVGQETQYF.

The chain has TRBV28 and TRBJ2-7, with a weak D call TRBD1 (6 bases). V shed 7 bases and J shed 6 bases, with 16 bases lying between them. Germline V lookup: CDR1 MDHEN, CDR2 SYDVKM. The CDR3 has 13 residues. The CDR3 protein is CASNDPTGIEQYF. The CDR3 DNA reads TGTGCCAGCAACGACCCTACAGGGATCGAGCAGTACTTC.